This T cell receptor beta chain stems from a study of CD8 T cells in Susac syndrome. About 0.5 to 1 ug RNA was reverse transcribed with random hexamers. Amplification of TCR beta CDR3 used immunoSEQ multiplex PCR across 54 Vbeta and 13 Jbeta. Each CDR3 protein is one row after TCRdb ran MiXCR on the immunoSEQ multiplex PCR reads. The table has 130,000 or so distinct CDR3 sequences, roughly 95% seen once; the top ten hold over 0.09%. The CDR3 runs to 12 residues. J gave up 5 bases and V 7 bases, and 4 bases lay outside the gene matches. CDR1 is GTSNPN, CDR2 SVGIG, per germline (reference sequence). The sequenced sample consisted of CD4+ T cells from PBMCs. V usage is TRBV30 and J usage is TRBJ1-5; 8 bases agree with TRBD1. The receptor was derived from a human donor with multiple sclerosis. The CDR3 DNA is TGTGCCTACGACAGGGGTGATCAGCCCCAGCATTTT. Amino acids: CAYDRGDQPQHF.